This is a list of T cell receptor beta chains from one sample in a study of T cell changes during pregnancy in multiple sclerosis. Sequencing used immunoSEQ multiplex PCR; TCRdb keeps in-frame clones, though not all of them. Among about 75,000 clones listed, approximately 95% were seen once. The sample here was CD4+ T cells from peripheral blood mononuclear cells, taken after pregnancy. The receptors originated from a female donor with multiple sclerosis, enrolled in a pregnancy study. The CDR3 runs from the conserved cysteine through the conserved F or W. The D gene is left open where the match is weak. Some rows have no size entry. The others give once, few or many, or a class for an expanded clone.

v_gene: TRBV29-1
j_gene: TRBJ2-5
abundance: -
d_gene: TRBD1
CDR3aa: CSANTGGSRQETQYF
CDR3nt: TGCAGCGCAAATACAGGGGGCAGCCGTCAAGAGACCCAGTACTTC

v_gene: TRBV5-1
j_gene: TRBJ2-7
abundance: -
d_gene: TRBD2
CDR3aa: CASSPTELAGGGSYEQYF
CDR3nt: TGCGCCAGCAGCCCAACGGAGCTAGCGGGAGGAGGATCCTACGAGCAGTACTTC

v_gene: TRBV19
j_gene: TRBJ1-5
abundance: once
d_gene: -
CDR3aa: CAGSIGPGGTQPQHF
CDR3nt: TGTGCCGGTAGTATAGGCCCCGGGGGTACTCAGCCCCAGCATTTT

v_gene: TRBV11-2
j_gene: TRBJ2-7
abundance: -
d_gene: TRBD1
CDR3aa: CASSRLRDSSYEQYF
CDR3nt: TGTGCCAGCAGCCGCCTCAGGGACAGCTCTTACGAGCAGTACTTC

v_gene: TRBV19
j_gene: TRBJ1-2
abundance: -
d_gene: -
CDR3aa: CASSTKGQGRQGYTF
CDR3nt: TGTGCCAGTAGTACGAAGGGGCAGGGTCGACAAGGCTACACCTTC

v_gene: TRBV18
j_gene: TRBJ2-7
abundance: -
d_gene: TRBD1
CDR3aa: CASSPRTGPSYEQYF
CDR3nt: TGTGCCAGCTCACCAAGGACAGGCCCTTCCTACGAGCAGTACTTC

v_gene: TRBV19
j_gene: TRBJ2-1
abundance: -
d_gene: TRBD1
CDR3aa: CASSRRQGPYNEQFF
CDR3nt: TGTGCCAGTAGTAGACGACAGGGGCCGTACAATGAGCAGTTCTTC

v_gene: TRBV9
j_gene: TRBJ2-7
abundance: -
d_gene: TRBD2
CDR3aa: CASSPRTSAYTSSYEQYF
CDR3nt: TGTGCCAGCAGCCCAAGGACTAGCGCCTATACGAGCTCCTACGAGCAGTACTTC

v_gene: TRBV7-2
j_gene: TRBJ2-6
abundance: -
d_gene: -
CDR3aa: CASSLVVGQAGANVLTF
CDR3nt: TGTGCCAGCAGCTTAGTTGTGGGGCAAGCTGGGGCCAACGTCCTGACTTTC

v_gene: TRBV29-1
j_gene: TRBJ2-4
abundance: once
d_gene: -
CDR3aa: CSVLIAKNIQYF
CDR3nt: TGCAGCGTTCTTATAGCCAAAAACATTCAGTACTTC

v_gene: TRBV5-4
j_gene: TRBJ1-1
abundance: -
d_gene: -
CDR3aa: CASSYPGQNTEAFF
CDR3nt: TGTGCCAGCAGTTATCCGGGACAAAACACTGAAGCTTTCTTT

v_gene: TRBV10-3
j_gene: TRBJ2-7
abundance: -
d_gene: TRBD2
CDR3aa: CAISESSGSFYEQYF
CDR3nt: TGTGCCATCAGTGAATCTAGCGGGAGTTTCTACGAGCAGTACTTC

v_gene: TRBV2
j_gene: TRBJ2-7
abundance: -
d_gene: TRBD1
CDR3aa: CASRPGTGGDEQYF
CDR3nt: TGTGCCAGCAGGCCTGGGACAGGGGGCGACGAGCAGTACTTC

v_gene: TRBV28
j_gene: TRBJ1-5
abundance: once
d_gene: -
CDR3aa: CASSLPQAGRKGRGGSQPQHF
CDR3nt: TGTGCCAGCAGTTTACCTCAAGCGGGTAGAAAAGGGAGGGGAGGAAGTCAGCCCCAGCATTTT

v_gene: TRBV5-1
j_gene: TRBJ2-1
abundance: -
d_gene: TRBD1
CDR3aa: CASSKGQERGNEQFF
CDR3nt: TGCGCCAGCAGCAAGGGACAGGAGCGAGGGAATGAGCAGTTCTTC

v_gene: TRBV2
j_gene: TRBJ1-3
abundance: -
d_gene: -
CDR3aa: CASLGWDYGNTIYF
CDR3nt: TGTGCCAGCCTCGGGTGGGACTATGGAAACACCATATATTTT

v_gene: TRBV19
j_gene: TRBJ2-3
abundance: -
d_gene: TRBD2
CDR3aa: CASSSTSGRGTQYF
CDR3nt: TGTGCCAGTTCCTCCACTAGCGGGAGGGGTACGCAGTATTTT

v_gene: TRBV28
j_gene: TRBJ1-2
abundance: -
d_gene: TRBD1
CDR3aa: CASSPTGTGYTF
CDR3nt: TGTGCCAGCAGCCCGACAGGGACCGGCTACACCTTC

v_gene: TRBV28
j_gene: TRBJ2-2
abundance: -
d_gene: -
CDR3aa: CASSFAGSNGELFF
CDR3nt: TGTGCCAGCAGTTTCGCTGGTAGTAACGGGGAGCTGTTTTTT

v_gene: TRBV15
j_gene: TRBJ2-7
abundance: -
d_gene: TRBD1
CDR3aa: CATSRVTGTGGFYEQYF
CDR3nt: TGTGCCACCAGCAGGGTGACCGGGACAGGGGGCTTCTACGAGCAGTACTTC

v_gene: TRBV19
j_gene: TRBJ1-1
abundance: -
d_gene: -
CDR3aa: CASRQSSRGTEAFF
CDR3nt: TGTGCCAGTAGGCAAAGCAGTAGAGGCACTGAAGCTTTCTTT

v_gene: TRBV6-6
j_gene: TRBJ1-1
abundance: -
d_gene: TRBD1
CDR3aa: CASSYSTGRAFF
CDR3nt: TGTGCCAGCAGTTACTCGACAGGGCGAGCTTTCTTT

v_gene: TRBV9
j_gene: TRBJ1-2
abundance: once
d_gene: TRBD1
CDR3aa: CASSVLDREGSYTF
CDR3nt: TGTGCCAGCAGCGTCCTGGACAGGGAAGGAAGCTACACCTTC

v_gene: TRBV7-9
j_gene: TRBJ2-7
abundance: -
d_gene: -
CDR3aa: CASHKGEGGDYEQYF
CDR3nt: TGTGCCAGCCACAAGGGTGAGGGAGGCGACTACGAGCAGTACTTC

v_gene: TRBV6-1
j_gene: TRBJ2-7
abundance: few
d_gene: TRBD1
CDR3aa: CASVIVDRGPYEQYF
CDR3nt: TGTGCCAGCGTAATAGTAGACAGGGGGCCCTACGAGCAGTACTTC

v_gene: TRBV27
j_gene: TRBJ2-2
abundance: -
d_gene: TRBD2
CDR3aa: CASSWGLAGGPSGELFF
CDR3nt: TGTGCCAGCAGTTGGGGACTAGCGGGAGGTCCGTCCGGGGAGCTGTTTTTT

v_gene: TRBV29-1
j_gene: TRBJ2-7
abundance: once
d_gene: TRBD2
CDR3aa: CSVWSGGREQYF
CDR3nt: TGCAGCGTTTGGTCGGGAGGGCGCGAGCAGTACTTC

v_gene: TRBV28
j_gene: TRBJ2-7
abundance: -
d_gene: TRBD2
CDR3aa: CASDTSGLGSSYEQYF
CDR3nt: TGTGCCAGCGACACTAGCGGGCTTGGTAGCTCCTACGAGCAGTACTTC

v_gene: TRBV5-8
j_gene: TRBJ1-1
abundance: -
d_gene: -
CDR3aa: CASSLSAGVNTEAFF
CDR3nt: TGTGCCAGCAGCTTGTCGGCAGGGGTTAACACTGAAGCTTTCTTT

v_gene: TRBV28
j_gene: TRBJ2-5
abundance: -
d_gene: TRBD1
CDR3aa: CASRTGGGRGETQYF
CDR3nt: TGTGCCAGCAGGACAGGGGGAGGGCGAGGAGAGACCCAGTACTTC

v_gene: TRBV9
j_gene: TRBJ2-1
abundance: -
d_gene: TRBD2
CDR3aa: CASSVGLAGGGSSYNEQFF
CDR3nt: TGTGCCAGCAGCGTAGGGCTAGCGGGAGGAGGGTCTTCCTACAATGAGCAGTTCTTC

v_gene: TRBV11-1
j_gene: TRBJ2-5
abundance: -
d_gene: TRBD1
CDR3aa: CASNRGGGETQYF
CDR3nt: TGTGCCAGCAATCGAGGGGGCGGGGAGACCCAGTACTTC

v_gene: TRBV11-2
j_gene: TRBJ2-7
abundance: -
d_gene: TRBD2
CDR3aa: CASSAEAGGSYEQYF
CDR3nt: TGTGCCAGCAGCGCCGAGGCCGGGGGGTCCTACGAGCAGTACTTC

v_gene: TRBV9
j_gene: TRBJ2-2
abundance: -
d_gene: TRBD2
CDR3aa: CASSVATSARTGELFF
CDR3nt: TGTGCCAGCAGCGTAGCGACTAGCGCGCGCACCGGGGAGCTGTTTTTT

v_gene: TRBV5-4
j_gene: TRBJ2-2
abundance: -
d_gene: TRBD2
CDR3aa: CASSLAGGSVGELFF
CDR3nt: TGTGCCAGCAGCTTGGCGGGAGGGTCGGTCGGGGAGCTGTTTTTT

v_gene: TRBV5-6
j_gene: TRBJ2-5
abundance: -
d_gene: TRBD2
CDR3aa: CASSLVAGGQETQYF
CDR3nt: TGTGCCAGCAGCTTGGTGGCGGGAGGACAAGAGACCCAGTACTTC

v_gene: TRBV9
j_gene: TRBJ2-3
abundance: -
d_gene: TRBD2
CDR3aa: CASSGLAGFTDTQYF
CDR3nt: TGTGCCAGCAGCGGACTAGCGGGTTTCACAGATACGCAGTATTTT

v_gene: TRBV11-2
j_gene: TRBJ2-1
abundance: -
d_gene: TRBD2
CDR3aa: CASSLVRTSGRIYEQFF
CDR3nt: TGTGCCAGCAGCTTAGTGAGGACTAGCGGGAGGATCTATGAGCAGTTCTTC